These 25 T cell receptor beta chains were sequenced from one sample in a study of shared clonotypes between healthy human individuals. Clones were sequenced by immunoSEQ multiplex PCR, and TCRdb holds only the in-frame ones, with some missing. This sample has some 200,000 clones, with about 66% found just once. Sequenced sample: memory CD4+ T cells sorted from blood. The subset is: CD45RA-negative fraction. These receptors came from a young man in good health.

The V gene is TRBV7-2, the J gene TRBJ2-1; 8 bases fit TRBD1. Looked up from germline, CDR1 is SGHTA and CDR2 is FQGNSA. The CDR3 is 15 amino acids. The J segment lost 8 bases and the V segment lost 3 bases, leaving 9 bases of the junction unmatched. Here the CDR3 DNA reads TGTGCCAGCAGCTTCTGGACAGGGATTCGAGATGAGCAGTTCTTC. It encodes CASSFWTGIRDEQFF.

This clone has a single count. CDR3 loop: CASSSRTSATTDTQYF. CDR3 coding DNA: TGTGCCAGCAGCTCCCGGACTAGCGCCACCACAGATACGCAGTATTTT. This sequence joins TRBV5-4 and TRBJ2-3; 9 bases agree with TRBD2. After removal of 3 bases from V and 2 bases from J, the junction contained 7 bases not matched to a gene. The CDR3 extends over 16 amino acids. Germline V gene lookup returns CDR1 SGHNT and CDR2 YYREEE (reference sequence).

CDR3 in amino acids: CASSGSGRVGDEQFF. CDR3 DNA sequence: TGTGCCAGCAGTGGGAGCGGGAGGGTTGGGGATGAGCAGTTCTTC. This chain connects TRBV6-1 to TRBJ2-1; the match to TRBD2 covers 10 bases. V was clipped by 4 bases and J by 8 bases; unmatched bases: 8. CDR3 size: 15 residues. CDR1 and CDR2 (germline): MNHNS, SASEGT.

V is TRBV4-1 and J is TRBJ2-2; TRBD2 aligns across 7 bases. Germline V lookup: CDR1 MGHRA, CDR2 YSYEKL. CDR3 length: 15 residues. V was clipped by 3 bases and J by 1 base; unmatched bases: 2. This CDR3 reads CASSQTSLNTGELFF. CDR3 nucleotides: TGCGCCAGCAGCCAGACTAGCTTGAACACCGGGGAGCTGTTTTTT.

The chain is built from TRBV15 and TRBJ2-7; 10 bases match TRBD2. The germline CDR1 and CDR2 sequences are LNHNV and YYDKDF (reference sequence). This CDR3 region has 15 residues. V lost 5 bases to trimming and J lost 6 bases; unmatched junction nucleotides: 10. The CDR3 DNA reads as TGTGCCACCAGCCACTCAGCGGGAGGGCCTTTCGAGCAGTACTTC. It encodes CATSHSAGGPFEQYF.

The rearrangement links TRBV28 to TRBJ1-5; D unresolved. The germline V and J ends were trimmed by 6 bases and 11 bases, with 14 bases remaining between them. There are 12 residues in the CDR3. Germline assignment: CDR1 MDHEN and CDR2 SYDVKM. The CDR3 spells CASSTDPKTQHF. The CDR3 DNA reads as TGTGCCAGCAGCACGGACCCAAAGACCCAGCATTTT. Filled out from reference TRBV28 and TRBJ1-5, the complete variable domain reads DVKVTQSSRYLVKRTGEKVFLECVQDMDHENMFWYRQDPGLGLRLIYFSYDVKMKEKGDIPEGYSVSREKKERFSLILESASTNQTSMYLCASSTDPKTQHFGDGTRLSIL.

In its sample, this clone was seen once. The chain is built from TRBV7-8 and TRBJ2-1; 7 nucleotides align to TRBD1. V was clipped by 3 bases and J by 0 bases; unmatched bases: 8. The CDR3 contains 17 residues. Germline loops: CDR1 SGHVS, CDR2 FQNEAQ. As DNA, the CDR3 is TGTGCCAGCAGCTTCAGACAGGGAAGGAGCTCCTACAATGAGCAGTTCTTC. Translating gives CASSFRQGRSSYNEQFF.

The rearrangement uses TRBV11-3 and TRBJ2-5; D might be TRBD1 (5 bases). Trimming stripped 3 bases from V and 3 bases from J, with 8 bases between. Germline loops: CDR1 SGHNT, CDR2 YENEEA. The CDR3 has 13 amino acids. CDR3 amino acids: CASSFQGEETQYF. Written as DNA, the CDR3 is TGTGCCAGCAGCTTCCAAGGGGAAGAGACCCAGTACTTC.

In DNA form, the CDR3 reads TGTGCCAGCAGCTTAAGTGGGCTAGCGGGAGCAAGGGATGAGCAGTTCTTC. This encodes CASSLSGLAGARDEQFF. The chain has TRBV7-2 and TRBJ2-1, with 10 bases fitting TRBD2. Per germline, CDR1 SGHTA and CDR2 FQGNSA. Trimming took 2 bases from V and 8 from J; bases not matched to a gene: 12. CDR3 size: 17 residues. Variable domain in full (rest from reference TRBV7-2 and TRBJ2-1): GAGVSQSPSNKVTEKGKDVELRCDPISGHTALYWYRQSLGQGLEFLIYFQGNSAPDKSGLPSDRFSAERTGGSVSTLTIQRTQQEDSAVYLCASSLSGLAGARDEQFFGPGTRLTVL.

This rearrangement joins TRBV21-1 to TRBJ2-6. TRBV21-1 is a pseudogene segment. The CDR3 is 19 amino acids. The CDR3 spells CASSKVKAAPNSGANVLTF. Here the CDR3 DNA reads TGTGCCAGCAGCAAAGTTAAGGCAGCCCCAAACTCTGGGGCCAACGTCCTGACTTTC.

The CDR3 region is CASSYDRGNEQFF. The CDR3 DNA sequence: TGTGCCAGCAGTTACGACAGGGGCAATGAGCAGTTCTTC. The J gene is TRBJ2-1, the V gene TRBV6-6, with TRBD1 matching 8 bases. The CDR3 spans 13 residues. Germline CDR1 reads MNHNY; CDR2 reads SVGAGI (reference sequence). The junction had 0 bases not matched to a gene; V was cut back by 2 bases and J by 6 bases.

CDR3 loop: CASSLDMPGEQAFF. As DNA, the CDR3 is TGTGCCAGCAGCTTAGATATGCCGGGGGAACAAGCTTTCTTT. V gene TRBV11-2 combines with J gene TRBJ1-1; tentatively, D is TRBD1 (5 bases). Trimming pared 0 bases from V and 9 bases from J, leaving 14 bases between. Looked up from germline, CDR1 is SGHAT and CDR2 is FQNNGV. This CDR3 is 14 amino acids long.

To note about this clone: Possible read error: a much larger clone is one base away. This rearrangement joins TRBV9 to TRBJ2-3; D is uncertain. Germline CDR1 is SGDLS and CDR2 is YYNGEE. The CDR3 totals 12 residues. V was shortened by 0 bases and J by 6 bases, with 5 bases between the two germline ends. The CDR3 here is CASSVGPDTQYF. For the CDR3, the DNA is TGTGCCAGCAGCGTAGGCCCGGATACGCAGTATTTT.

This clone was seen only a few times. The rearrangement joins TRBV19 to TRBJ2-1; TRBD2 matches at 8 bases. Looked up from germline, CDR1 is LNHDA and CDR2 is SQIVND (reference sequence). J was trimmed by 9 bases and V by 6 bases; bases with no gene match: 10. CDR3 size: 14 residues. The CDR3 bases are TGTGCCAGTAGCGGGAGGGCCTATGTTAGTGAGCAGTTCTTC. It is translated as CASSGRAYVSEQFF.

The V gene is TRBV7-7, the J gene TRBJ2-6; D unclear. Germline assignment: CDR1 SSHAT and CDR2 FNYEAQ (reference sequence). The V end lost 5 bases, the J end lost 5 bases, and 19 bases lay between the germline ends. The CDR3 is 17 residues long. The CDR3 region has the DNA TGTGCCAGCAGCATGAATGCGCCACAAAGTCGGGCCAACGTCCTGACTTTC. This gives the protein CASSMNAPQSRANVLTF.

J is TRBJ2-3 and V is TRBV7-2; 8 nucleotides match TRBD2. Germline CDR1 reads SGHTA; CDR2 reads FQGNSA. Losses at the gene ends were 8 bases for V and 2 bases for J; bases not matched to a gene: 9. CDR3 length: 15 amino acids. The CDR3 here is CASDTSGIPTDTQYF. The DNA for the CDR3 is TGTGCCAGCGATACTAGCGGCATACCCACAGATACGCAGTATTTT. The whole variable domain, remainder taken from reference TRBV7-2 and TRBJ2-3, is GAGVSQSPSNKVTEKGKDVELRCDPISGHTALYWYRQSLGQGLEFLIYFQGNSAPDKSGLPSDRFSAERTGGSVSTLTIQRTQQEDSAVYLCASDTSGIPTDTQYFGPGTRLTVL.

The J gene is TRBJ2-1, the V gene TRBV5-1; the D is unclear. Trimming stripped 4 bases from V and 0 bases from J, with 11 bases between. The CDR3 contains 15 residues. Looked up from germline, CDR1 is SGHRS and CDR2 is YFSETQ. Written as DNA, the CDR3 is TGCGCCAGCAGCCCCCCGTTTGACTCCTACAATGAGCAGTTCTTC. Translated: CASSPPFDSYNEQFF. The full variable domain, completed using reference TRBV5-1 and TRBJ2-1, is KAGVTQTPRYLIKTRGQQVTLSCSPISGHRSVSWYQQTPGQGLQFLFEYFSETQRNKGNFPGRFSGRQFSNSRSEMNVSTLELGDSALYLCASSPPFDSYNEQFFGPGTRLTVL.

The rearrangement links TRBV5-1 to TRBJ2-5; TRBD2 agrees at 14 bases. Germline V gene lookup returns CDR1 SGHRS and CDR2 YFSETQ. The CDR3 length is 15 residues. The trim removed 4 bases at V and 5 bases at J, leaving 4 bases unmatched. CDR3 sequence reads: CASSPGLAGEETQYF. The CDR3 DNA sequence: TGCGCCAGCAGCCCGGGACTAGCGGGAGAGGAGACCCAGTACTTC.

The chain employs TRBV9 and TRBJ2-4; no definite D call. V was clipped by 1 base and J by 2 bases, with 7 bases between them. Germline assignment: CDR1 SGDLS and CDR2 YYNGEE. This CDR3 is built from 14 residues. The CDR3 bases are TGTGCCAGCAGCGTATCCCTTACCAAAAACATTCAGTACTTC. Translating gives CASSVSLTKNIQYF.

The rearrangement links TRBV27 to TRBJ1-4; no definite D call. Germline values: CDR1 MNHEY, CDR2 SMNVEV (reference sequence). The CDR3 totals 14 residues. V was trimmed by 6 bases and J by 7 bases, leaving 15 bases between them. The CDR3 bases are TGTGCCAGCAGAAGTGAAGGGAAGCGTGAAAAACTGTTTTTT. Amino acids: CASRSEGKREKLFF.

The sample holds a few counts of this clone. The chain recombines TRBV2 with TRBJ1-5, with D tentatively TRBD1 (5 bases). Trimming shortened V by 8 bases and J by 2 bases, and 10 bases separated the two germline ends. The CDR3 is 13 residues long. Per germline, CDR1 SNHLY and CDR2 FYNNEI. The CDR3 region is CASVGGGNQPQHF. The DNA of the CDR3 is TGTGCCAGCGTTGGGGGAGGCAATCAGCCCCAGCATTTT.

This chain's CDR3 is CAIRERTGTSGRIYEQYF. The CDR3 coding sequence is TGTGCCATCAGGGAAAGGACCGGGACTAGCGGGAGAATCTACGAGCAGTACTTC. The rearrangement joins TRBV10-3 to TRBJ2-7; 14 nucleotides line up with TRBD2. Germline V gene data show CDR1 as ENHRY and CDR2 as SYGVKD. The CDR3 consists of 18 residues. V trimming: 6 bases; J trimming: 3 bases; junction bases outside the gene matches: 13.

The CDR3 sequence: CASSQASTGTGELFF. In nucleotides, the CDR3 is TGTGCCAGCAGCCAGGCCTCCACGGGTACCGGGGAGCTGTTTTTT. The chain combines TRBV6-6 with TRBJ2-2; D gene ambiguous. V was trimmed by 6 bases and J by 5 bases, leaving 16 bases between them. CDR3 size: 15 residues. Germline assignment: CDR1 MNHNY and CDR2 SVGAGI (reference sequence).

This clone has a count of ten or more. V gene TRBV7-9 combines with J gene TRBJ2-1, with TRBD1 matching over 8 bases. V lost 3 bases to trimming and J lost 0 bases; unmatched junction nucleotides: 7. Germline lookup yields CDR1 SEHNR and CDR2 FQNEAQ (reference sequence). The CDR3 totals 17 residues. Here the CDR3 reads CASSFGTGGSSYNEQFF. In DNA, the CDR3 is TGTGCCAGCAGCTTCGGAACAGGGGGAAGCTCCTACAATGAGCAGTTCTTC.

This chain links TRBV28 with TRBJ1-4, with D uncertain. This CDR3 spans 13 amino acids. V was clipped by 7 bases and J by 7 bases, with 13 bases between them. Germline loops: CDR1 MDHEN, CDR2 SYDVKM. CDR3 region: CASKYGSIEKLFF. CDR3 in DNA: TGTGCCAGCAAGTACGGCTCTATTGAAAAACTGTTTTTT.